This T cell receptor (beta chain) appears in the sequencing data of a study of blood T cell repertoires in COVID-19. Study as a whole: The analysed material was cDNA or gDNA that came from T cells, B-cell-depleted T cells, or PBMCs.

V was cut by 6 bases and J by 6 bases, with 20 bases left in between. The CDR3 consists of 16 residues. From germline, CDR1 is MNHEY and CDR2 SMNVEV (reference sequence). Clones were sequenced by immunoSEQ multiplex PCR, and TCRdb holds only the in-frame ones, with some missing. The sample consists of some 150,000 clones, about 83% of them appearing once. The sequencing sample was made of peripheral blood. The TCR sequence derives from a woman aged 40-49 years with acute or convalescent COVID-19. The chain couples TRBV27 to TRBJ2-2; D gene unclear. The CDR3 nucleotides are TGTGCCAGCAGCGCTCGACTTCTCGGTTCGGCCGGGGAGCTGTTTTTT. As protein: CASSARLLGSAGELFF.